This T cell receptor (beta chain) was recorded in a study of graft-versus-host responses after intestinal transplantation. In regard to this clone: Its cognate antigen is unknown.

Produced via immunoSEQ multiplex PCR; TCRdb's table is partial and in-frame only. The sample shows around 50,000 clones, around 90% of them seen only once. The length of the CDR3 is 15 residues. The V segment lost 3 bases and the J segment 8 bases; nucleotides outside the gene matches: 6. Germline-derived CDR1 and CDR2 are LNHNV and YYDKDF (reference sequence). The sequence derives from a human donor who was the organ donor for an intestinal transplant. Material: unstimulated CD4+ T cells sorted from spleen or lymph node cells, obtained before transplant. The chain employs TRBV15 and TRBJ2-1; 11 positions match TRBD2. CDR3 loop: CATSRLLAGVDEQFF. As DNA, the CDR3 is TGTGCCACCAGCAGGTTACTAGCGGGAGTGGATGAGCAGTTCTTC.